The sample holds a few counts of the clone carrying this TCR beta chain. The antigen remains unidentified. The data were taken from a study of CD8+ T cells in alopecia areata. Study findings and constraints: Researchers report lesional scalp, most notably alopecia totalis/universalis, outstripped normal scalp in clonality. Shared TCR sequences were less clear between patients than in mice, possibly partly from HLA diversity.

After isolation, RNA underwent reverse transcription to generate cDNA as the sequencing template. Profiled with immunoSEQ multiplex PCR; TCRdb holds only in-frame clones, not every one. The sample holds roughly 200,000 clones, more than 55% seen once. The CDR3 loop spans 17 amino acids. CDR1 is KGHSH, CDR2 LQKENI, per germline. The ends lost 3 bases at V and 1 base at J; junction bases unmatched: 6. Sequencing used CD8+ T cells sorted from blood. J is TRBJ2-2 and V is TRBV18; 9 nucleotides match TRBD1. The receptor's source is a human donor in good health. The CDR3 sequence: CASSPLGTGLNTGELFF. The CDR3 nucleotides read TGTGCCAGCTCACCCCTTGGGACAGGGTTGAACACCGGGGAGCTGTTTTTT.